What follows are 21 T cell receptor beta chains derived from one specimen sequenced in a study of identical twins. MiXCR was run by TCRdb on the 5' RACE reads, yielding one entry per CDR3 protein. The sample gives hundreds of thousands of distinct CDR3 sequences, roughly a quarter of which show up once; over 2.5% is in the top ten. This sample also appeared in a second study, on T cells expressing NK-cell markers.

The specimen sequenced was CD4+ T cells sorted from blood. All receptors derive from a woman younger than 30 in good health.

This clonotype was observed a few times. The chain joins TRBV25-1 to TRBJ1-2; 10 bases are a match to TRBD1. CDR3 length: 14 amino acids. With V trimmed by 6 bases and J by 3 bases, 4 bases remained unmatched. Germline V gives CDR1 MGHDK, CDR2 SYGVNS. DNA for the CDR3: TGTGCCAGCAGGGCGGGACAGGGGTACTATGGCTACACCTTC. This encodes CASRAGQGYYGYTF.

The V call is TRBV20-1, the J call TRBJ2-1; 12 bases match TRBD2. Germline CDR1 and CDR2: DFQATT and SNEGSKA (reference sequence). The CDR3 is 17 residues long. V gave up 0 bases and J gave up 8 bases; unmatched junction bases: 11. CDR3 protein: CSARDPTSGGSRDEQFF. The CDR3, as DNA: TGCAGTGCTAGAGATCCGACTAGCGGGGGAAGTAGGGATGAGCAGTTCTTC.

At least ten counts were recorded for this clonotype. The chain combines TRBV12-3 or TRBV12-4 with TRBJ2-5; D is undetermined. Deletions cut 4 bases from V and 4 bases from J, with 1 base between. This CDR3 has 10 residues. CDR3 sequence reads: CASSSETQYF. The CDR3 region has the DNA TGTGCCAGCAGTTCAGAGACCCAGTACTTC.

This clonotype was observed a single time. DNA for the CDR3: TGTGCCAGCAGTATCACTAGCGGGAGAACGTCCGGGGAGCTGTTTTTT. Translated: CASSITSGRTSGELFF. J is TRBJ2-2 and V is TRBV6-1; 11 bases fit TRBD2. The V gene's germline CDR1 is MNHNS and CDR2 SASEGT. V trimming: 5 bases; J trimming: 6 bases; junction bases outside the gene matches: 8. This CDR3 is 16 amino acids long.

The chain has TRBV7-3 and TRBJ2-7; D may match TRBD1 or TRBD2 (5 bases each). CDR3 size: 14 residues. The V gene lost 4 bases and the J gene lost 2 bases, with 12 bases spanning the gap. From germline, CDR1 is SGHTA and CDR2 FQGTGA. The CDR3 sequence is CASSYRDGPYEQYF. The CDR3 DNA is TGTGCCAGCAGCTACCGGGACGGTCCCTACGAGCAGTACTTC.

This clonotype appeared a single time. The rearrangement links TRBV2 to TRBJ2-5, with D possibly TRBD1 on 5 matching bases. CDR3 length equals 12 residues. The germline gives CDR1 SNHLY, CDR2 FYNNEI. Trimming pared 4 bases from V and 4 bases from J, leaving 7 bases between. CDR3 in DNA: TGTGCCAGCAGTGTTGGGGCAGAGACCCAGTACTTC. Residues: CASSVGAETQYF. The complete variable domain, with remaining parts taken from reference TRBV2 and TRBJ2-5, reads EPEVTQTPSHQVTQMGQEVILRCVPISNHLYFYWYRQILGQKVEFLVSFYNNEISEKSEIFDDQFSVERPDGSNFTLKIRSTKLEDSAMYFCASSVGAETQYFGPGTRLLVL.

The chain employs TRBV5-1 and TRBJ2-3; D not resolved. Germline CDR1 is SGHRS and CDR2 is YFSETQ. The CDR3 is made up of 15 amino acids. The ends were cut back, 1 base at V and 0 bases at J, with 9 bases in the middle. In DNA form, the CDR3 reads TGCGCCAGCAGCTTGTTATCGGCCAGCACAGATACGCAGTATTTT. Encoded protein: CASSLLSASTDTQYF.

This clonotype was found a few times. The chain links TRBV6-2 or TRBV6-3 to TRBJ1-5; D is unresolved. The CDR3 runs to 15 residues. Germline loops: CDR1 MNHEY, CDR2 SVGEGT. Trimming stripped 2 bases from V and 0 bases from J, with 8 bases between. DNA of the CDR3: TGTGCCAGCAGTTACAGGGCAGCTAGCAATCAGCCCCAGCATTTT. Translating it yields CASSYRAASNQPQHF.

This clonotype has at least ten counts. The V call is TRBV20-1, the J call TRBJ1-4, with no clear D. Looked up from germline, CDR1 is DFQATT and CDR2 is SNEGSKA (reference sequence). The CDR3 has 13 residues. V dropped 3 bases and J dropped 7 bases, with 12 bases sitting between them. The CDR3 DNA reads TGCAGTGCTAGTAGCGGGTTGGCTGAAAAACTGTTTTTT. It translates to CSASSGLAEKLFF.

The chain combines TRBV7-9 with TRBJ1-2; no definite D call. This CDR3 spans 16 amino acids. Germline V gene data show CDR1 as SEHNR and CDR2 as FQNEAQ (reference sequence). Trimming stripped 0 bases from V and 0 bases from J, with 11 bases between. DNA of the CDR3: TGTGCCAGCAGCTTAGCAGGTGTTTTAGCTAACTATGGCTACACCTTC. It specifies CASSLAGVLANYGYTF. Full variable domain (outside the CDR3, taken from reference TRBV7-9 and TRBJ1-2): DTGVSQNPRHKITKRGQNVTFRCDPISEHNRLYWYRQTLGQGPEFLTYFQNEAQLEKSRLLSDRFSAERPKGSFSTLEIQRTEQGDSAMYLCASSLAGVLANYGYTFGSGTRLTVV.

This clonotype was counted between two and nine times. J is TRBJ1-4 and V is TRBV4-3, with 8 bases aligning to TRBD1. The CDR3 has 15 amino acids. The germline V gene has CDR1 LGHNA and CDR2 YSLEER. J gave up 8 bases and V 5 bases, and 10 bases lay outside the gene matches. The CDR3: CASSSPGQVVEKLFF. The CDR3 nucleotides read TGCGCCAGCAGCTCTCCGGGACAGGTTGTGGAAAAACTGTTTTTT.

This sequence joins TRBV9 and TRBJ2-3; 7 bases align to TRBD2. The V gene's germline CDR1 is SGDLS and CDR2 YYNGEE. The CDR3 has 16 residues. Trimming removed 0 bases from V and 2 bases from J; junction bases left unmatched: 6. The chain's CDR3 is CASSVVPSGLTDTQYF. The CDR3 DNA is TGTGCCAGCAGCGTAGTTCCTAGCGGACTCACAGATACGCAGTATTTT.

This chain connects TRBV20-1 to TRBJ1-6; 9 nucleotides line up with TRBD1. In germline, CDR1 is DFQATT, CDR2 SNEGSKA (reference sequence). The length of the CDR3 is 13 residues. Trimming cost V 3 bases and J 8 bases; bases outside gene matches: 2. DNA of the CDR3: TGCAGTGCTAGGGGACAGGGTGATTCACCCCTCCACTTT. This gives the protein CSARGQGDSPLHF.

This clonotype has a handful of counts. The chain has TRBV7-9 and TRBJ2-5; D gene ambiguous. This CDR3 region has 15 residues. V shed 1 base and J shed 4 bases, with 13 bases lying between them. CDR1 SEHNR and CDR2 FQNEAQ come from the germline V gene (reference sequence). The CDR3 loop is CASSLGPGGRETQYF. The CDR3 DNA reads as TGTGCCAGCAGCTTAGGGCCAGGCGGCCGAGAGACCCAGTACTTC.

The chain has TRBV14 and TRBJ2-1; 11 nucleotides align to TRBD2. The length of the CDR3 is 17 residues. V trimming: 3 bases; J trimming: 6 bases; junction bases outside the gene matches: 10. The germline V gene has CDR1 SGHDN and CDR2 FVKESK. CDR3 sequence (DNA): TGTGCCAGCAGCCACAAGTTTACTAGCGGGAGTGGCAATGAGCAGTTCTTC. It translates to CASSHKFTSGSGNEQFF.

The gene calls are TRBV20-1 and TRBJ2-1, with TRBD2 matching over 7 bases. Unmatched junction bases numbered 5, after V lost 8 bases and J lost 7 bases. Germline V lookup: CDR1 DFQATT, CDR2 SNEGSKA (reference sequence). The CDR3 has 11 residues. CDR3 DNA: TGCAGTTTGGGACTACGGAATGAGCAGTTCTTC. It translates to CSLGLRNEQFF.

The gene calls are TRBV4-3 and TRBJ2-1; 12 bases line up with TRBD2. Germline values: CDR1 LGHNA, CDR2 YSLEER. This CDR3 contains 17 residues. The ends lost 4 bases at V and 8 bases at J; junction bases unmatched: 12. The CDR3 reads CASSRDPSGRAIDEQFF. The DNA of the CDR3 is TGCGCCAGCAGCCGAGACCCTAGCGGGAGGGCCATAGATGAGCAGTTCTTC.

V usage is TRBV7-9 and J usage is TRBJ1-1; TRBD1 is a possible D gene (5 bases). The CDR3 has 14 residues. Germline CDR1 SEHNR, CDR2 FQNEAQ (reference sequence). V was pared by 5 bases and J by 10 bases, with 20 bases between. The CDR3 here is CASSNDRASRGAFF. CDR3 bases: TGTGCCAGCAGCAATGACAGAGCCTCAAGGGGAGCTTTCTTT.

There are a few counts of this clonotype. The chain recombines TRBV7-9 with TRBJ2-5; TRBD1 matches 7 bases. CDR1 SEHNR and CDR2 FQNEAQ come from the germline V gene (reference sequence). The trim removed 6 bases at V and 5 bases at J, leaving 3 bases unmatched. This CDR3 contains 12 residues. DNA of the CDR3: TGTGCCAGCAGTATACAGGGGGAGACCCAGTACTTC. It codes for CASSIQGETQYF.

This clonotype was observed a few times. This chain uses TRBV12-3 or TRBV12-4 with TRBJ1-4; no firm D call. Trimming cost V 5 bases and J 7 bases, with 14 bases left between them. There are 14 residues in the CDR3. The CDR3 sequence is CASSLVFRGEKLFF. The CDR3, as DNA: TGTGCCAGCAGTCTAGTTTTCCGGGGTGAAAAACTGTTTTTT.

The table lists this clonotype with a few counts. The rearrangement joins TRBV20-1 to TRBJ1-5; TRBD1 is a possible D gene (5 bases). V was clipped by 6 bases and J by 7 bases, with 13 bases between them. Looked up from germline, CDR1 is DFQATT and CDR2 is SNEGSKA (reference sequence). This CDR3 contains 12 residues. CDR3 nucleotides: TGCAGTGCGCTCCGGGGCGACCAGCCCCAGCATTTT. Translating gives CSALRGDQPQHF.